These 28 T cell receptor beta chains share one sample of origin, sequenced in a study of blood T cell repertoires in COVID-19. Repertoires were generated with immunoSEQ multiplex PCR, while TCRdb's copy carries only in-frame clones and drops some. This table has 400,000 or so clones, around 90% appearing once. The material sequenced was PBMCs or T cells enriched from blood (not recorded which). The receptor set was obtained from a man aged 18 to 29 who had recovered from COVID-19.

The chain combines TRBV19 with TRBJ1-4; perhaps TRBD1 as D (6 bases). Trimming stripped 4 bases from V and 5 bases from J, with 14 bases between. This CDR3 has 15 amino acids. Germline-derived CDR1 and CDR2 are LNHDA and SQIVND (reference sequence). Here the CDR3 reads CASSRGQGRNEKLFF. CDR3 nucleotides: TGTGCCAGTAGTAGGGGGCAGGGTAGAAATGAAAAACTGTTTTTT.

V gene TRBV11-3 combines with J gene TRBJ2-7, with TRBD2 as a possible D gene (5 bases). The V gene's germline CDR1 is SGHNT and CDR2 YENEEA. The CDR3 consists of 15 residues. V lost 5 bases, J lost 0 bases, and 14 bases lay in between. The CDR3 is CASSDPAGPSYEQYF. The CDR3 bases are TGTGCCAGCAGCGACCCCGCGGGTCCCTCCTACGAGCAGTACTTC.

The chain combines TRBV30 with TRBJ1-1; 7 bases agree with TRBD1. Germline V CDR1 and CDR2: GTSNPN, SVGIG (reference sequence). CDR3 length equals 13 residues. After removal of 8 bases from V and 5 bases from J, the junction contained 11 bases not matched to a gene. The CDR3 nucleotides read TGTGCCGTATCGAGACAGGGAAGGACTGAAGCTTTCTTT. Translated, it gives CAVSRQGRTEAFF. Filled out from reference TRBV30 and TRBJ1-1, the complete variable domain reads SQTIHQWPATLVQPVGSPLSLECTVEGTSNPNLYWYRQAAGRGLQLLFYSVGIGQISSEVPQNLSASRPQDRQFILSSKKLLLSDSGFYLCAVSRQGRTEAFFGQGTRLTVV.

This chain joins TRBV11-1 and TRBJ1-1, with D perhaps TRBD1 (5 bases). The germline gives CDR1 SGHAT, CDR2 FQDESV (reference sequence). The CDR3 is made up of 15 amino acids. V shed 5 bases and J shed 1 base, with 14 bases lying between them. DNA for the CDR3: TGTGCCAGCAGCCCGGGGGGGACGGGGAACACTGAAGCTTTCTTT. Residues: CASSPGGTGNTEAFF.

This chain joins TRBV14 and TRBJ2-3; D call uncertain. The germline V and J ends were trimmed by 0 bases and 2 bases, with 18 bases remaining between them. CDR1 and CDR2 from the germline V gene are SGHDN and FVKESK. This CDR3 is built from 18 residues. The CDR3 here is CASSQEGSEMFFTDTQYF. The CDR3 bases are TGTGCCAGCAGCCAAGAAGGTTCGGAGATGTTCTTCACAGATACGCAGTATTTT.

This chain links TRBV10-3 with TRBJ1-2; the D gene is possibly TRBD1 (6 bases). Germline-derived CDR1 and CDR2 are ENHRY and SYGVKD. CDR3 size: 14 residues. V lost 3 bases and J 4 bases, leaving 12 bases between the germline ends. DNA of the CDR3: TGTGCCATCAGTGATAGTACAGGGAGCTATGGCTACACCTTC. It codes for CAISDSTGSYGYTF.

CDR3 in DNA: TGCAGCGTTGAAGTAGGACTTCATAGCTACGAGCAGTACTTC. Residues: CSVEVGLHSYEQYF. This chain links TRBV29-1 with TRBJ2-7, with D possibly TRBD2 on 5 matching bases. V was trimmed by 1 base and J by 3 bases, leaving 13 bases between them. The CDR3 contains 14 residues. Germline V gene sequence: CDR1 SQVTM, CDR2 ANQGSEA.

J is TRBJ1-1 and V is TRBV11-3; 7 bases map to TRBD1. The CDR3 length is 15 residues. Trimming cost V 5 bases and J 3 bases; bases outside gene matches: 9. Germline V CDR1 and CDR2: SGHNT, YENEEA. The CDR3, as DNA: TGTGCCAGCAGCAAATCTAGGGGGCTGGACACTGAAGCTTTCTTT. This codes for CASSKSRGLDTEAFF.

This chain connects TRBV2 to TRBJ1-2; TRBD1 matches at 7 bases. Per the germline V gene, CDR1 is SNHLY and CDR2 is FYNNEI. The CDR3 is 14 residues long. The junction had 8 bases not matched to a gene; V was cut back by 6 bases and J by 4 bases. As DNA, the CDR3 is TGTGCCAGCAGACCGGACAGGACCGTCTATGGCTACACCTTC. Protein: CASRPDRTVYGYTF.

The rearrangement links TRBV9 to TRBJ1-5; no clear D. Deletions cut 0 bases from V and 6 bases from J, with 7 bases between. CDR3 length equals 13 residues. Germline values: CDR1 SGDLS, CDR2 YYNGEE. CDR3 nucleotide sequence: TGTGCCAGCAGCGTAGGACTGGGTCAGCCCCAGCATTTT. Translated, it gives CASSVGLGQPQHF.

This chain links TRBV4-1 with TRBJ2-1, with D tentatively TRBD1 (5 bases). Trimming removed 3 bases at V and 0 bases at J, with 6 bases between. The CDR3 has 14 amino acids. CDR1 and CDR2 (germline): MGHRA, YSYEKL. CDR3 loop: CASSQTVSYNEQFF. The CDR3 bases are TGCGCCAGCAGCCAGACAGTCTCCTACAATGAGCAGTTCTTC.

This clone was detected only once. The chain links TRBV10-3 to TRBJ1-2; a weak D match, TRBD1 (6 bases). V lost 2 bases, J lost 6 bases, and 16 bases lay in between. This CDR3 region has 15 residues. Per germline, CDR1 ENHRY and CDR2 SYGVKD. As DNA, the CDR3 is TGTGCCATCAGTGAGCGGTTCGTGGGGGCAGATGGCTACACCTTC. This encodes CAISERFVGADGYTF.

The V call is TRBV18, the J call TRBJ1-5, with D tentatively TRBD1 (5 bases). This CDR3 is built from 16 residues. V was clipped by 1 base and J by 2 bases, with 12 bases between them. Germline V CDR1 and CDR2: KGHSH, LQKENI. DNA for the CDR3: TGTGCCAGCTCACCACGAGGGGAGGGAGGCAATCAGCCCCAGCATTTT. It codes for CASSPRGEGGNQPQHF.

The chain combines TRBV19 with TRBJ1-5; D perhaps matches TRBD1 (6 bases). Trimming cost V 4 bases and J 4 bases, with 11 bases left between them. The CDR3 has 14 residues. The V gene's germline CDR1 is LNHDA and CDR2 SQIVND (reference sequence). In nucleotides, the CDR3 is TGTGCCAGTAGTACGCAGGGGTGGAATCAGCCCCAGCATTTT. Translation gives CASSTQGWNQPQHF.

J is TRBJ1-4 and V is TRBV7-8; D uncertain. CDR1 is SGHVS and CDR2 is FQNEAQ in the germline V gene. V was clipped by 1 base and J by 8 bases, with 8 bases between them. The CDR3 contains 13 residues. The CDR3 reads CASSLDSEEKLFF. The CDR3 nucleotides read TGTGCCAGCAGCTTAGATTCGGAGGAAAAACTGTTTTTT. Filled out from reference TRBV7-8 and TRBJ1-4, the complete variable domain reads GAGVSQSPRYKVAKRGQDVALRCDPISGHVSLFWYQQALGQGPEFLTYFQNEAQLDKSGLPSDRFFAERPEGSVSTLKIQRTQQEDSAVYLCASSLDSEEKLFFGSGTQLSVL.

This chain's CDR3 is CAISEGGGTNEKLFF. The CDR3 DNA sequence: TGTGCCATCAGTGAGGGGGGGGGAACTAATGAAAAACTGTTTTTT. The gene calls are TRBV10-3 and TRBJ1-4, with a weak D call TRBD1 (5 bases). This CDR3 is 15 amino acids long. Germline CDR1 ENHRY, CDR2 SYGVKD. Deletions cut 2 bases from V and 1 base from J, with 8 bases between.

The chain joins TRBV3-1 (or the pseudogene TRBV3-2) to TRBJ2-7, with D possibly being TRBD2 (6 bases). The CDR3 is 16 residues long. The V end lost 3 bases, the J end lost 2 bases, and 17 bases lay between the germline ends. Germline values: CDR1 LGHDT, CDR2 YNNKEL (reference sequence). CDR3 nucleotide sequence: TGTGCCAGCAGCCAGAACCCGACACCTAGCGCCTACGAGCAGTACTTC. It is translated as CASSQNPTPSAYEQYF.

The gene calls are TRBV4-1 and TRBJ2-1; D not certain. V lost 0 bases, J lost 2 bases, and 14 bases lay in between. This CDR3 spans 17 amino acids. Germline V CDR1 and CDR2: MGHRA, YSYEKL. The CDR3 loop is CASSQDSSTAAYNEQFF. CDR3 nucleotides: TGCGCCAGCAGCCAAGATAGCTCCACGGCGGCCTACAATGAGCAGTTCTTC.

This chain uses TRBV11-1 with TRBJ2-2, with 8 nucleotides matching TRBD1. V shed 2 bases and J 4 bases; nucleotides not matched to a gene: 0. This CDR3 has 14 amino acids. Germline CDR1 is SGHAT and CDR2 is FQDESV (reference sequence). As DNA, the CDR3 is TGTGCCAGCAGCTTACAGGGGGCCACCGGGGAGCTGTTTTTT. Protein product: CASSLQGATGELFF.

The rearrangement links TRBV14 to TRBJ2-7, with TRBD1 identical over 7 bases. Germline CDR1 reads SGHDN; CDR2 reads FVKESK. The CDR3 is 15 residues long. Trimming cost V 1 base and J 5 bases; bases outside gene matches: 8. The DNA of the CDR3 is TGTGCCAGCAGCCAAGGAGGAACAGGGGTTCACGAGCAGTACTTC. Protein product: CASSQGGTGVHEQYF.

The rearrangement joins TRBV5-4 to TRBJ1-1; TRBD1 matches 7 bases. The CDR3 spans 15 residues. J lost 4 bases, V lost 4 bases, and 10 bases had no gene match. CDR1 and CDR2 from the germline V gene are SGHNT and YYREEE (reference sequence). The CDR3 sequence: CASSPRTGLITEAFF. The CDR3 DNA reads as TGTGCCAGCAGCCCGAGGACAGGCCTCATCACTGAAGCTTTCTTT.

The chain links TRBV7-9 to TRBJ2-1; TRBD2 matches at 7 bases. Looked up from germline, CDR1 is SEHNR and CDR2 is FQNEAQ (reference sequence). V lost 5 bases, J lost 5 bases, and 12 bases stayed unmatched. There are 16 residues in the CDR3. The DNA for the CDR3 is TGTGCCAGCAGCCACCCGGGGGGAGGGCGCAACAATGAGCAGTTCTTC. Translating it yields CASSHPGGGRNNEQFF.

For the CDR3, the DNA is TGTGCCAGCAGCCTTCTGGACAGGGATAACAATGAGCAGTTCTTC. The encoded protein is CASSLLDRDNNEQFF. The rearrangement links TRBV27 to TRBJ2-1, with 8 bases aligning to TRBD1. The junction had 9 bases not matched to a gene; V was cut back by 6 bases and J by 5 bases. The CDR3 spans 15 residues. Germline V gives CDR1 MNHEY, CDR2 SMNVEV (reference sequence).

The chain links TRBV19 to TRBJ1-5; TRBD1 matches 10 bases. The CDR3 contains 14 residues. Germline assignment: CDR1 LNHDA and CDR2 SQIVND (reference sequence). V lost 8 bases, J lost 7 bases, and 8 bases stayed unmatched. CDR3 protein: CASGKTGGHQPQHF. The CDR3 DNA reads TGTGCCAGTGGGAAGACAGGGGGCCACCAGCCCCAGCATTTT.

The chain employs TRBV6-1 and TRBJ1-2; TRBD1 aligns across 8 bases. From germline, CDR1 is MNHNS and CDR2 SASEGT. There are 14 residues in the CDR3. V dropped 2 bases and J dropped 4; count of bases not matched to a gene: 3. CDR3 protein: CASSEWDRFYGYTF. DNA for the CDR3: TGTGCCAGCAGTGAATGGGACAGGTTCTATGGCTACACCTTC.

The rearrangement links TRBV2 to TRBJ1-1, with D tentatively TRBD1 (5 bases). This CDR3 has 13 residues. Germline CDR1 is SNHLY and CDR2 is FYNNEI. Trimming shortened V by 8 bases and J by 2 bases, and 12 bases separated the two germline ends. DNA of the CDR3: TGTGCCAGCCTCGTCAGGGCTAACACTGAAGCTTTCTTT. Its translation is CASLVRANTEAFF.

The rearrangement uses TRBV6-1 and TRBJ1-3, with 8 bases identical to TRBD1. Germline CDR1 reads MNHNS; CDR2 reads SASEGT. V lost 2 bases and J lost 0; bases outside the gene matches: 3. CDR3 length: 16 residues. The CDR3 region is CASSEHRGSSGNTIYF. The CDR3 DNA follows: TGTGCCAGCAGTGAACACAGGGGGAGCTCTGGAAACACCATATATTTT.

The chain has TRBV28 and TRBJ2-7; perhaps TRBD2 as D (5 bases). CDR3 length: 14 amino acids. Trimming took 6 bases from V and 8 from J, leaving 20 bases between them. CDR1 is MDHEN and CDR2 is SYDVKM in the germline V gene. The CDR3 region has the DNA TGTGCCAGCAGCCCAACGGGAACTACACCGAAGCAGTACTTC. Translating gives CASSPTGTTPKQYF.